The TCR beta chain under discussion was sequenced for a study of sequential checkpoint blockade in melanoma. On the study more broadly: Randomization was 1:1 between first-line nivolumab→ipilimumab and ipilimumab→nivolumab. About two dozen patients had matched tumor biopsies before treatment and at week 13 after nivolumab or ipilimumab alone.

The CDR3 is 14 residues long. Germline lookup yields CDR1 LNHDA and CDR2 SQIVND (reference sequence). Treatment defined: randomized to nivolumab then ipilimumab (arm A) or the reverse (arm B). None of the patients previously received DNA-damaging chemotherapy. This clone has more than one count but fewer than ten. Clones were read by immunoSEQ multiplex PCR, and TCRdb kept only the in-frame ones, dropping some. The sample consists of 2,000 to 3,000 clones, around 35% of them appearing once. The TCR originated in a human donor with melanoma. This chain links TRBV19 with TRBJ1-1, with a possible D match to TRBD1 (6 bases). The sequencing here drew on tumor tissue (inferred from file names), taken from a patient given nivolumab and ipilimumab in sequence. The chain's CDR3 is CAQYPWGAKTEAFF. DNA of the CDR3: TGTGCTCAGTACCCATGGGGGGCTAAGACTGAAGCTTTCTTT.